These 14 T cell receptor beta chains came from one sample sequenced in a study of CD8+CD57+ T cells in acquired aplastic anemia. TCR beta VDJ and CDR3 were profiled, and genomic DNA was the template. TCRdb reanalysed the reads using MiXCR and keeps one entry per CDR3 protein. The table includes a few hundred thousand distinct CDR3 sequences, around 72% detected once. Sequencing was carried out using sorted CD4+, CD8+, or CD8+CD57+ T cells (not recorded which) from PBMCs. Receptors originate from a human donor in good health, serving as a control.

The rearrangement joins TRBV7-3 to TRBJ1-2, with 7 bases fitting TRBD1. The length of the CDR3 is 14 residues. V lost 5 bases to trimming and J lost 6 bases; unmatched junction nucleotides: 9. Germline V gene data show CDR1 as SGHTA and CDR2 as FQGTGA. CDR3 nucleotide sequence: TGTGCCAGCAGCCTCCGGGACAGCTCGAATGGCTACACCTTC. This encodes CASSLRDSSNGYTF.

DNA for the CDR3: TGCAGCGTTGAGACAGGGATCGATACGCAGTATTTT. Amino acids: CSVETGIDTQYF. V is TRBV29-1 and J is TRBJ2-3; 7 nucleotides align to TRBD1. CDR1 and CDR2 (germline): SQVTM, ANQGSEA. The CDR3 runs to 12 residues. J lost 6 bases, V lost 3 bases, and 3 bases had no gene match.

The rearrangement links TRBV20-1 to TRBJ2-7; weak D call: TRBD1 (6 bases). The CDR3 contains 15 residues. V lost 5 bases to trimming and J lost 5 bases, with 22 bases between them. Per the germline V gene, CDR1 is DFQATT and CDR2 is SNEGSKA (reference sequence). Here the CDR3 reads CSALAGVVDTDEQYF. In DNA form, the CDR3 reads TGCAGTGCTTTGGCAGGGGTCGTGGATACCGACGAGCAGTACTTC.

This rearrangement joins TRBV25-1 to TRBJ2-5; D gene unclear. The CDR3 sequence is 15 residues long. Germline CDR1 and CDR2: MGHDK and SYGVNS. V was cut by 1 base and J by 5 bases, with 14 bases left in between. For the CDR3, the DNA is TGTGCCAGCAGTGAATGGTACCGACCGAGGGAGACCCAGTACTTC. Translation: CASSEWYRPRETQYF.

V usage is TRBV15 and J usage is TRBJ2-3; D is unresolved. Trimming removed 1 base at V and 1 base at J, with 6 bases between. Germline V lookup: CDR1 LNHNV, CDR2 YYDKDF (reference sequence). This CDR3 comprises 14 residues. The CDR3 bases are TGTGCCACCAGCAGAGGGGGTCGCACAGATACGCAGTATTTT. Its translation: CATSRGGRTDTQYF.

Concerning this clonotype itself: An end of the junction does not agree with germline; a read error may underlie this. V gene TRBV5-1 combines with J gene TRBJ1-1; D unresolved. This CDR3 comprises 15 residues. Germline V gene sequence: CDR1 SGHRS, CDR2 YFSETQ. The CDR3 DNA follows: TGTGCCAGCAGCTTGAAACAGCACGGAAACACTGAAGCTTTCTTT. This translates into CASSLKQHGNTEAFF.

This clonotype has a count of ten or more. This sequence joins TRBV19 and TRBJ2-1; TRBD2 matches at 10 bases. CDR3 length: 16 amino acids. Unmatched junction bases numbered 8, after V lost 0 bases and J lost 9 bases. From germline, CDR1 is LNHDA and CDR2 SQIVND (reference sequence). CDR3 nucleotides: TGTGCCAGTAGTATAGATCTATCCAGCGGGGGGGGTGAGCAGTTCTTC. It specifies CASSIDLSSGGGEQFF.

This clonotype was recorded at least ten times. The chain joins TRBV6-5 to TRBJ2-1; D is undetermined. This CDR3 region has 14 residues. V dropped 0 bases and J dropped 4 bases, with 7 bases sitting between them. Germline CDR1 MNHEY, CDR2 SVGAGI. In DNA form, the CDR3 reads TGTGCCAGCAGTTACTCCAGAGTGTACAATGAGCAGTTCTTC. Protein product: CASSYSRVYNEQFF.

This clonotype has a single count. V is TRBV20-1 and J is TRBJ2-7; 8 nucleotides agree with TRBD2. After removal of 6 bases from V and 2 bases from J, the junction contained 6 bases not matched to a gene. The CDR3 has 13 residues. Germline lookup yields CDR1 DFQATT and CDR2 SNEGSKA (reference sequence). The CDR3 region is CSAKKAGAYEQYF. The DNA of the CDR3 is TGCAGTGCGAAAAAAGCGGGGGCCTACGAGCAGTACTTC.

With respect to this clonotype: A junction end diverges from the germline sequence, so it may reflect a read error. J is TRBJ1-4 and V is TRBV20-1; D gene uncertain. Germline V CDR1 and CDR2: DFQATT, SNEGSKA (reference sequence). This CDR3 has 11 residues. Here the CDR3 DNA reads TGCGGTGCTAGAGATCTTGAAAAGCTGTTTTTT. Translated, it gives CGARDLEKLFF.

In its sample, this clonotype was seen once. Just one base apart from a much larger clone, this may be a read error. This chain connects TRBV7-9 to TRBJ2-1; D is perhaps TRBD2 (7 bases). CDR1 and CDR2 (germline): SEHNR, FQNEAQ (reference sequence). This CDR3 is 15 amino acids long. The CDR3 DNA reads TGTGCCAGCAGCGTAGGGGGGGGGGCGTACAATGGGCAGTTCTTC. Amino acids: CASSVGGGAYNGQFF.

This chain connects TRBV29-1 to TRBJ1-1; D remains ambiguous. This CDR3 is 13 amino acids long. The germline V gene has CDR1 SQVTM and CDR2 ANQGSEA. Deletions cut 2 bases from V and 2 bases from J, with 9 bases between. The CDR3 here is CSVETPQNTEAFF. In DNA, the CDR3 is TGCAGCGTTGAAACTCCCCAAAACACTGAAGCTTTCTTT.

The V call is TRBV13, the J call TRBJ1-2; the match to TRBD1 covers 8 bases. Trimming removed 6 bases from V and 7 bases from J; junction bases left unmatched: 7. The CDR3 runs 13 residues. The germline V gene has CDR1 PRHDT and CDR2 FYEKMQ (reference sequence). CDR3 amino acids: CASSLRGPTGYTF. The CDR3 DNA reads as TGTGCCAGCAGTCTCAGGGGGCCCACTGGCTACACCTTC.

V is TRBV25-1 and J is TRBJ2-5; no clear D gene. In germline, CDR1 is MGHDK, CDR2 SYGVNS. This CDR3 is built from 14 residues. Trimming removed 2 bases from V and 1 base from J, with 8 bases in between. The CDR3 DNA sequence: TGTGCCAGCAGTGAAAAATTCGCCCAAGAGACCCAGTACTTC. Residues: CASSEKFAQETQYF.